This T cell receptor (beta chain) came from a study of blood T cells in healthy people across ages (dated by TCRdb to the mid-2010s). Background for the entire study: Template switching captured roughly one uniquely barcoded TCR beta cDNA molecule per two T cells in model experiments. The study measured age-related changes in TCR beta repertoire diversity using deep sequencing normalized with unique cDNA molecular identifiers. Donors were grouped into four age groups: young (average approximately 15 years), middle-aged (roughly 37), aged (62) and long-lived (less than 85). To avoid experimental bias, donors of different ages were randomly spread across the sequencing lanes. Two additional independent replicas of 1 million unique cDNA reads from the same blood draw were analyzed for two donors (one aged 18 to 29 and one aged 80 or older).

Trimming takes 4 bases from V and 0 bases from J, and the germline ends sit 17 bases apart. Measured from the cysteine to the phenylalanine, the CDR3 is 17 residues long. Solely the CDR3 DNA is kept, with 51 bases framed from the first base. The germline V gene sets CDR1 to SGHTA and CDR2 to FQGNSA. Points on this clonotype: The antigen this receptor binds is unknown. Base qualities are missing; no much larger clone stands one base away.

Overall study results and their limits: Because profiling used bulk unsorted PBMCs, naive and antigen-experienced compartments could not be compared conclusively. As age increased, observed TCR beta diversity per million T cells dropped in a roughly linear way, and a significant reduction was already evident by age around 41. Total diversity estimates from one million sequenced T cells were considered lower bounds and underestimates. There was a strong correlation between observed TCR beta diversity and the percentage of naive T cells measured by flow cytometry. The CMV infection status of donors was not known, potentially confounding age-related changes in expanded clonotypes. The long-lived group showed more naive CD4+ T cells, fewer expanded clones and increased TCR diversity than the aged group, suggesting age selection.

The library was obtained by 5' RACE. A second about 7 to 11 cycle PCR used a sample-barcoded 5' primer and a J-beta primer mix. A template-switch 5' adaptor carrying 12 random nucleotides introduced a unique molecular identifier onto each TCR beta cDNA molecule. At least 2.5 million CDR3-containing paired-end reads were obtained from each sample. The Mint cDNA synthesis kit, primed by a TRBC-specific oligonucleotide, was used to synthesize first-strand cDNA from all RNA. Following uracil-DNA glycosylase treatment, all cDNA underwent a first 18-cycle PCR with the universal primers M1SS and BC2_uni_R. As for the original processing: For normalization, 1 million high-quality reads, each with a distinct molecular identifier, were randomly selected from each sample. Instead of being binned into consensus sequences, reads with shared molecular identifiers were discarded. MiTCR, run with a Q25 quality threshold and the strictest error-elimination algorithm, handled CDR3 identification, clonotype clustering and error correction. A nonparametric unseen species model using Euler transformation provided a lower-bound estimate of total TCR beta diversity. TCRdb redid the processing of the public reads, applying fastp at Q25 and MiXCR, and retained in-frame beta chains. Rows merge per CDR3 protein into single entries with the most common DNA and genes. These V and J calls are TCRdb output, not the study's own analysis. The sample data list fewer than 2 million distinct CDR3 sequences, and about two fifths of these were observed just once. Jointly, the top ten make up more than 20% of the sample.

The 39 donors, aged about 6 to 100 years, were systemically healthy Caucasian individuals from Russia. Ten milliliters of peripheral blood were drawn from each donor into EDTA-treated Vacutainer tubes. Ficoll-Paque density-gradient centrifugation was used to isolate PBMCs, with at least 6 million per sample. Trizol reagent was used to extract total RNA from the PBMCs, yielding at least 5 micrograms per sample. For every donor, an aliquot of PBMCs went through flow cytometry to measure the percentages of naive CD45RAhigh/CD27high T cells. This clonotype was obtained from a human donor in good health. The chain is assembled from TRBV7-2 and TRBJ2-3, and TRBD2 may be the D gene, going by 7 matching bases. The source material was blood. The nucleotides are TGTGCCAGCAGCTCAGAGGGGGGGGAACCTAGCACAGATACGCAGTATTTT. Its protein reads: CASSSEGGEPSTDTQYF.